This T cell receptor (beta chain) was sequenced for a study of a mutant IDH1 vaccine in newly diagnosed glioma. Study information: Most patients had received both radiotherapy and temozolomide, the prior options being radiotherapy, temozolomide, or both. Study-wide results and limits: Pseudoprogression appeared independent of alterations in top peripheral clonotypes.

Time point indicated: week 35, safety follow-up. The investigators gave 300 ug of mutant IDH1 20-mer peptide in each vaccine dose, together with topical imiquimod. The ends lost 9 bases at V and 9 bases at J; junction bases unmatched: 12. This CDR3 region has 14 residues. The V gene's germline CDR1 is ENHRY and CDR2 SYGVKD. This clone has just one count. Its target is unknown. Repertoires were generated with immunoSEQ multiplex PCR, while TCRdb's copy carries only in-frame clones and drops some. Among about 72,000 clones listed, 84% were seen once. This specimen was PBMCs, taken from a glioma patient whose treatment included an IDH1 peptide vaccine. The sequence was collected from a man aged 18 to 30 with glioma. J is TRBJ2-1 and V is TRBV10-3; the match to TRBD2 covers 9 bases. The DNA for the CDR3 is TGTGCCATTTTGGGAGCGGCGGGAGGGGGTGAGCAGTTCTTC. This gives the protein CAILGAAGGGEQFF.